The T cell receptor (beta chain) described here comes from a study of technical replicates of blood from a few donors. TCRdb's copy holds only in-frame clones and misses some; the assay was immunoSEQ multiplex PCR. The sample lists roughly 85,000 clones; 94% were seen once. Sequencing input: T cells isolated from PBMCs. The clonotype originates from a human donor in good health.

The CDR3 DNA is TGTGCCACCAGCAGCGAGTCCACTGAAGCTTTCTTT. It encodes CATSSESTEAFF. J is TRBJ1-1 and V is TRBV6-5; D uncertain. CDR3 length: 12 residues. Trimming took 10 bases from V and 4 from J, leaving 13 bases between them. Germline values: CDR1 MNHEY, CDR2 SVGAGI.